Below, 8 T cell receptor beta chains from the same sample are listed, as sequenced in a study of beta chain features in type 1 diabetes. cDNA synthesis used the whole RNA isolate, giving expressed TCRB sequences. Generated by immunoSEQ multiplex PCR, the TCRdb table keeps only in-frame clones and is missing some. Of about 140,000 clones in the sample, 9% to 10% were seen once. Source material: central memory CD4+ T cells from blood. The receptors derive from a woman aged 40 to 55 in good health.

Only a few counts were recorded for this clone. The gene calls are TRBV6-1 and TRBJ2-7; D might be TRBD2 (6 bases). Trimming pared 2 bases from V and 1 base from J, leaving 12 bases between. Germline CDR1 and CDR2: MNHNS and SASEGT. This CDR3 is built from 15 residues. CDR3: CASSEQGGSSYEQYF. CDR3 coding DNA: TGTGCCAGCAGTGAACAGGGAGGTTCGTCCTACGAGCAGTACTTC.

This clone was counted only a few times. J is TRBJ2-2 and V is TRBV27; possibly TRBD1 for D (5 bases). Trimming took off 1 base at V and 1 base at J, with 7 bases between the two ends. Per germline, CDR1 MNHEY and CDR2 SMNVEV (reference sequence). The CDR3 is 15 residues long. This CDR3 reads CASSLLQVNTGELFF. As DNA, the CDR3 is TGTGCCAGCAGTTTATTACAGGTGAACACCGGGGAGCTGTTTTTT.

The chain couples TRBV5-1 to TRBJ2-7; possibly TRBD2 for D (7 bases). V was clipped by 6 bases and J by 5 bases, with 21 bases between them. Germline lookup yields CDR1 SGHRS and CDR2 YFSETQ. This CDR3 is 15 amino acids long. CDR3 bases: TGCGCCAGCACCCTCAACTGGGGGGGGCAGGACGAGCAGTACTTC. Protein sequence: CASTLNWGGQDEQYF.

This clone was observed a few times. The chain couples TRBV5-1 to TRBJ2-3; D is uncertain. The CDR3 length is 14 residues. CDR1 is SGHRS and CDR2 is YFSETQ in the germline V gene. The germline V and J ends were trimmed by 4 bases and 3 bases, with 12 bases remaining between them. CDR3: CASSPARRTDTQYF. CDR3 sequence (DNA): TGCGCCAGCAGCCCGGCTAGGCGGACAGATACGCAGTATTTT.

In its sample, this clone was seen many times. The V gene is TRBV4-1, the J gene TRBJ1-6; 9 bases are a match to TRBD1. V lost 4 bases and J lost 8; bases outside the gene matches: 9. The germline V gene encodes CDR1 MGHRA and CDR2 YSYEKL. The CDR3 runs 16 residues. The CDR3: CASSRLGQGRYSPLHF. The CDR3 nucleotides are TGCGCCAGCAGCCGATTAGGACAGGGGCGTTATTCACCCCTCCACTTT.

This clone was counted a few times. The J gene is TRBJ1-1, the V gene TRBV5-4; D is unclear. Trimming took 4 bases from V and 6 from J, leaving 16 bases between them. This CDR3 contains 14 residues. Germline CDR1 is SGHNT and CDR2 is YYREEE (reference sequence). CDR3 sequence (DNA): TGTGCCAGCAGCCCGGACTCTCACCAGGCTGAAGCTTTCTTT. Its translation is CASSPDSHQAEAFF. Drawing the rest from reference TRBV5-4 and TRBJ1-1, the complete variable domain is ETGVTQSPTHLIKTRGQQVTLRCSSQSGHNTVSWYQQALGQGPQFIFQYYREEENGRGNFPPRFSGLQFPNYSSELNVNALELDDSALYLCASSPDSHQAEAFFGQGTRLTVV.

The chain employs TRBV7-2 and TRBJ2-1; 8 nucleotides align to TRBD2. With 0 bases clipped from V and 6 bases from J, the junction kept 7 bases outside the gene matches. Germline CDR1 and CDR2: SGHTA and FQGNSA. The CDR3 spans 16 residues. The CDR3, as DNA: TGTGCCAGCAGCTTAGCCGGCGGGGGGACCCGCAATGAGCAGTTCTTC. Amino acids: CASSLAGGGTRNEQFF.

V and J are TRBV25-1 and TRBJ1-2; D gene ambiguous. With 6 bases removed from V and 7 bases from J, the gap between germline ends came to 21 bases. Germline V CDR1 and CDR2: MGHDK, SYGVNS. The CDR3 is 15 residues long. In nucleotides, the CDR3 is TGTGCCAGCAGACCCCAGGCCACTTCCCGGGGTGGCTACACCTTC. Amino acid sequence: CASRPQATSRGGYTF.